These 4 T cell receptor beta chains came from one sample sequenced in a study of Graves' ophthalmopathy and Graves' hyperthyroidism. From RNA, the CDR3 regions of TCR beta chains were amplified and sequenced. Second-round multiplex PCR came after first-round RT-PCR with HTBI primers. TCRdb re-derived calls from the multiplex PCR reads in MiXCR, one entry per CDR3 protein. This sample has some 240,000 distinct CDR3 sequences, with around 50% found just once. The sequencing input was peripheral blood. The receptors shown here come from an adult man with Graves' ophthalmopathy.

The genes are TRBV28 and TRBJ1-2; D unresolved. Trimming removed 5 bases at V and 2 bases at J, with 9 bases between. Per the germline V gene, CDR1 is MDHEN and CDR2 is SYDVKM. The CDR3 runs 13 residues. CDR3 loop: CASSEQLNYGYTF. CDR3 nucleotide sequence: TGTGCCAGCAGTGAACAGCTGAACTATGGCTACACCTTC.

Regarding this clonotype: This may come from a read error, since a much larger clone is one base off. V is TRBV10-3 and J is TRBJ2-2, with a weak D call TRBD2 (5 bases). This CDR3 spans 13 amino acids. The V end was cut by 4 bases, the J end by 7 bases, with 10 bases between. CDR1 ENHRY and CDR2 SYGVKD come from the germline V gene. The CDR3, as DNA: TGTGCCATCAGTGGAGGGTTCGGCGGGGAGCTGTTTTTT. Translating it yields CAISGGFGGELFF.

The chain joins TRBV7-9 to TRBJ2-5; 7 positions match TRBD2. V shed 5 bases, J shed 5 bases, and the junction held 8 bases outside the gene matches. Germline lookup yields CDR1 SEHNR and CDR2 FQNEAQ (reference sequence). The length of the CDR3 is 14 residues. CDR3 coding DNA: TGTGCCAGCAGCCTAATGGGAGGGAAGGAGACCCAGTACTTC. Translating gives CASSLMGGKETQYF. Complete variable domain (other parts from reference TRBV7-9 and TRBJ2-5): DTGVSQNPRHKITKRGQNVTFRCDPISEHNRLYWYRQTLGQGPEFLTYFQNEAQLEKSRLLSDRFSAERPKGSFSTLEIQRTEQGDSAMYLCASSLMGGKETQYFGPGTRLLVL.

This clonotype occurred once. The genes are TRBV20-1 and TRBJ2-7, with TRBD2 matching 12 bases. This CDR3 is built from 14 residues. Trimming at V came to 5 bases and at J to 6 bases, leaving 8 bases not matched to a gene. CDR1 is DFQATT and CDR2 is SNEGSKA in the germline V gene (reference sequence). The CDR3 reads CSAVTSGGLGEQYF. For the CDR3, the DNA is TGCAGTGCTGTGACTAGCGGGGGCCTTGGCGAGCAGTACTTC.